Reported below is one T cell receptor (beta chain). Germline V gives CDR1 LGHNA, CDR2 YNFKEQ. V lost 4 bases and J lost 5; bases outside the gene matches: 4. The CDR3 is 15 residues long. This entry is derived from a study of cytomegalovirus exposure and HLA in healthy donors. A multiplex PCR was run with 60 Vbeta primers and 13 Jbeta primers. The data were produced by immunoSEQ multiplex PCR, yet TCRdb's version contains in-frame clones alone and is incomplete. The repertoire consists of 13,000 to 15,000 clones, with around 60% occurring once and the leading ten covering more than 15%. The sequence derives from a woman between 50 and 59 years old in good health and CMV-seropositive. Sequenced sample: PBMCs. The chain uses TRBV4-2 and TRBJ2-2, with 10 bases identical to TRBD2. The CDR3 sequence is CASSPPSGSTGELFF. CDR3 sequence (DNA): TGTGCCAGCAGCCCACCTAGCGGGAGTACCGGGGAGCTGTTTTTT.